This T cell receptor (beta chain) was identified in a study of technical replicates of blood from a few donors. Here immunoSEQ multiplex PCR was the method, and the copy in TCRdb shows in-frame clones only, minus some. The data show some 70,000 clones, over 75% seen once. V gave up 3 bases and J gave up 4 bases, with 15 bases separating them. From germline, CDR1 is LGHNA and CDR2 YSLEER. The CDR3 loop spans 15 amino acids. V and J are TRBV4-3 and TRBJ1-1; D possibly corresponds to TRBD1 (5 bases). Material: PBMCs. The clonotype was recovered from a human donor in good health. Some clones in this sample may be carry-over from other donors' samples. Here the CDR3 reads CASSHLGRDRTEAFF. In DNA, the CDR3 is TGCGCCAGCAGCCATTTGGGGCGGGACCGCACTGAAGCTTTCTTT.